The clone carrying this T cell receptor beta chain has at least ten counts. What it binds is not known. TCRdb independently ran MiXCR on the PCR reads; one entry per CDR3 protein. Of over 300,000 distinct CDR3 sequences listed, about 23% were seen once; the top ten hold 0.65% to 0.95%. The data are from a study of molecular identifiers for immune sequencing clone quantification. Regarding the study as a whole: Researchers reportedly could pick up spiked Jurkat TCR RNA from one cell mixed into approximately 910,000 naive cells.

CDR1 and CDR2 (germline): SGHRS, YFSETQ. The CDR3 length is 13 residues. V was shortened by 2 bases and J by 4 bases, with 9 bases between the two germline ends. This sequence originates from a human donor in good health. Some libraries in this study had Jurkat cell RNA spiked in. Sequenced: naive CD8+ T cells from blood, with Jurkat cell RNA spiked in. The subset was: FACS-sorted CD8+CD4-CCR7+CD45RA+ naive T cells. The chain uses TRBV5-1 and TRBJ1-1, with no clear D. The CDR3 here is CASSLTYGTEAFF. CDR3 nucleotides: TGCGCCAGCAGCTTAACATATGGCACTGAAGCTTTCTTT.